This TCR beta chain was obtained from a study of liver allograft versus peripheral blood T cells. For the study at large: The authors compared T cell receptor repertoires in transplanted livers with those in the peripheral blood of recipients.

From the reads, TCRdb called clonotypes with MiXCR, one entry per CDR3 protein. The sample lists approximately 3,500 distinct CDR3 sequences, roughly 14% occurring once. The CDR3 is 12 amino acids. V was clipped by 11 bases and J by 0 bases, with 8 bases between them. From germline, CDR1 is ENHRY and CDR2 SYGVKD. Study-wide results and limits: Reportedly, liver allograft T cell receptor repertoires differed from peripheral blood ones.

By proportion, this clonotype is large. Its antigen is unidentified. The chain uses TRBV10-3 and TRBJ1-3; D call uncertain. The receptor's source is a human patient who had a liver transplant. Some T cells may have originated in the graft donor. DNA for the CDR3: TGTGCCTGTGGGGACTCTGGAAACACCATATATTTT. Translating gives CACGDSGNTIYF.